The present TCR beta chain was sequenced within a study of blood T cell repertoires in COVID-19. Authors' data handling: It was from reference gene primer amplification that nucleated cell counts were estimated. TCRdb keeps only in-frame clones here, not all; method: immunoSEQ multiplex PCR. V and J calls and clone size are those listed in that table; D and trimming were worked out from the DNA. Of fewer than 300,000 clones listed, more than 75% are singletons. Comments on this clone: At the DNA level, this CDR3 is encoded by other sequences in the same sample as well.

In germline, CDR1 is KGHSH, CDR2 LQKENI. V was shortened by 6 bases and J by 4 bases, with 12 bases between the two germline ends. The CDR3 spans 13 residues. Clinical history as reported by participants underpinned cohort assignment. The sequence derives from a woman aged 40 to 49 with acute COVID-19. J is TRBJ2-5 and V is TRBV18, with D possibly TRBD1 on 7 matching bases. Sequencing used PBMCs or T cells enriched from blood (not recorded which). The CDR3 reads CASSPQGGETQYF. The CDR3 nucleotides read TGTGCCAGCTCTCCCCAGGGGGGAGAGACCCAGTACTTC.